Each of the 19 T cell receptor beta chains below was sequenced from the same sample in a study of OX40 agonist ivuxolimab in advanced cancers. The library was built by means of the immunoSEQ multiplex PCR assay. The table was pulled from immuneACCESS by TCRdb, which kept in-frame rearrangements only. Such tables lose some clones; where checked, under half of the loss comes from unresolved V genes, and the rest has no known cause. The sample includes approximately 60,000 clones, with approximately 80% observed a single time. The ten largest clones capture 5% to 7.5% of the sample. Here the sequenced sample was CD4+ or CD8+ T cells sorted from blood, taken in a trial of the OX40 agonist ivuxolimab. The origin of the receptors is an adult with an advanced solid tumor such as melanoma, head and neck, liver or kidney cancer.

J is TRBJ1-3 and V is TRBV6-5; no reliable D call. Germline values: CDR1 MNHEY, CDR2 SVGAGI. Trimming removed 2 bases at V and 0 bases at J, with 8 bases between. CDR3 length: 15 residues. CDR3 in amino acids: CASSYIGSSGNTIYF. As DNA, the CDR3 is TGTGCCAGCAGTTACATAGGGAGCTCTGGAAACACCATATATTTT.

V is TRBV5-1 and J is TRBJ1-3; D not resolved. V lost 7 bases and J 4 bases, leaving 9 bases between the germline ends. Looked up from germline, CDR1 is SGHRS and CDR2 is YFSETQ. This CDR3 has 12 amino acids. CDR3 region: CASSDPGNTIYF. The CDR3, as DNA: TGCGCCAGCTCTGACCCCGGAAACACCATATATTTT.

The chain combines TRBV28 with TRBJ2-4; 10 bases are a match to TRBD2. V dropped 4 bases and J dropped 7; count of bases not matched to a gene: 10. This CDR3 is built from 16 residues. Germline CDR1 MDHEN, CDR2 SYDVKM. CDR3 protein: CASSSQGAGGMNIQYF. CDR3 DNA sequence: TGTGCCAGCAGTTCCCAAGGAGCGGGAGGGATGAACATTCAGTACTTC.

This chain connects TRBV4-1 to TRBJ1-5; no reliable D call. With 4 bases removed from V and 0 bases from J, the gap between germline ends came to 19 bases. This CDR3 is built from 18 residues. Per the germline V gene, CDR1 is MGHRA and CDR2 is YSYEKL. The DNA for the CDR3 is TGCGCCAGCAGCCTCCGGGCAGGACGTCCCGATAGCAATCAGCCCCAGCATTTT. As protein: CASSLRAGRPDSNQPQHF.

The chain joins TRBV4-1 to TRBJ2-1, with a possible D match to TRBD2 (6 bases). The V end was cut by 1 base, the J end by 3 bases, with 10 bases between. The germline V gene encodes CDR1 MGHRA and CDR2 YSYEKL. This CDR3 comprises 15 residues. The CDR3 reads CASSQALASYNEQFF. The CDR3 region has the DNA TGCGCCAGCAGCCAAGCCCTAGCGAGCTACAATGAGCAGTTCTTC.

The gene calls are TRBV28 and TRBJ2-7, with 9 nucleotides matching TRBD2. Trimming cost V 5 bases and J 3 bases; bases outside gene matches: 5. CDR3 length: 14 amino acids. The V gene's germline CDR1 is MDHEN and CDR2 SYDVKM. The CDR3 DNA reads TGTGCCAGCAGTCCAATAGCGGGAGACTACGAGCAGTACTTC. Its translation: CASSPIAGDYEQYF.

The V call is TRBV15, the J call TRBJ1-2, with TRBD1 matching over 9 bases. In germline, CDR1 is LNHNV, CDR2 YYDKDF (reference sequence). The CDR3 length is 13 residues. The V gene end was trimmed by 11 bases and the J gene end by 7 bases; junction bases not matched to a gene: 11. The CDR3: CAVGQGQGSGYTF. The CDR3 DNA reads TGTGCCGTTGGTCAGGGACAGGGATCTGGCTACACCTTC.

J is TRBJ2-7 and V is TRBV6-5; D may be TRBD1 (6 bases). V was trimmed by 5 bases and J by 5 bases, leaving 10 bases between them. CDR3 size: 12 residues. Germline V gives CDR1 MNHEY, CDR2 SVGAGI. CDR3 amino acids: CASSDRSHEQYF. The CDR3 DNA is TGTGCCAGCAGTGACAGGTCACACGAGCAGTACTTC.

This chain joins TRBV30 and TRBJ1-6, with 11 nucleotides matching TRBD1. This CDR3 is built from 15 residues. Trimming at V came to 2 bases and at J to 8 bases, leaving 5 bases not matched to a gene. Germline V lookup: CDR1 GTSNPN, CDR2 SVGIG (reference sequence). The CDR3 is CAWSLPGQGDSPLHF. The CDR3 DNA reads TGTGCCTGGAGTCTCCCGGGACAGGGGGATTCACCCCTCCACTTT.

This rearrangement joins TRBV11-2 to TRBJ1-6; TRBD1 is a possible D gene (6 bases). This CDR3 region has 14 residues. Germline V gives CDR1 SGHAT, CDR2 FQNNGV. V was shortened by 3 bases and J by 7 bases, with 10 bases between the two germline ends. CDR3 in DNA: TGTGCCAGCAGCTTGACAGGCCCAAATTCACCCCTCCACTTT. Amino acid sequence: CASSLTGPNSPLHF.

This chain joins TRBV7-2 and TRBJ1-4; 7 bases align to TRBD1. Germline values: CDR1 SGHTA, CDR2 FQGNSA. Trimming at V came to 1 base and at J to 10 bases, leaving 6 bases not matched to a gene. The CDR3 is made up of 14 amino acids. The DNA for the CDR3 is TGTGCCAGCAGCTTAGGAGGGGGACAGACAAAACTGTTTTTT. Protein product: CASSLGGGQTKLFF.

V usage is TRBV4-1 and J usage is TRBJ2-5; weak D call: TRBD1 (5 bases). V lost 4 bases and J 2 bases, leaving 17 bases between the germline ends. The CDR3 extends over 16 amino acids. Germline V gives CDR1 MGHRA, CDR2 YSYEKL. The CDR3 DNA reads TGCGCCAGCAGCCCCGTAGATAGGGGTGGGCAAGAGACCCAGTACTTC. It encodes CASSPVDRGGQETQYF.

This clone was found a few times. Here the CDR3 reads CASSENRYNTEAFF. CDR3 sequence (DNA): TGTGCCAGCAGCGAGAACAGGTATAACACTGAAGCTTTCTTT. The chain couples TRBV5-5 to TRBJ1-1; TRBD1 might be the D (5 bases). In germline, CDR1 is SGHKS, CDR2 YYEKEE (reference sequence). Trimming shortened V by 4 bases and J by 2 bases, and 12 bases separated the two germline ends. The CDR3 is made up of 14 amino acids.

The chain recombines TRBV27 with TRBJ1-2; TRBD1 is a possible D gene (6 bases). Germline CDR1 MNHEY, CDR2 SMNVEV (reference sequence). The V gene lost 6 bases and the J gene lost 8 bases, with 19 bases spanning the gap. The CDR3 sequence is 14 residues long. In DNA, the CDR3 is TGTGCCAGCAGAGCGGGTCCAGGGGAACGCGGCTACACCTTC. This codes for CASRAGPGERGYTF.

The J gene is TRBJ1-1, the V gene TRBV12-5; 8 bases agree with TRBD1. This CDR3 comprises 14 residues. The junction had 6 bases not matched to a gene; V was cut back by 5 bases and J by 4 bases. The germline V gene encodes CDR1 LGHNT and CDR2 FRNRAP. This chain's CDR3 is CASGQTGAATEAFF. The CDR3 DNA reads TGTGCTAGTGGTCAGACAGGGGCGGCCACTGAAGCTTTCTTT.

CDR3 sequence reads: CASSAGARGTDTQYF. As DNA, the CDR3 is TGTGCCAGCAGTGCCGGAGCTAGGGGCACAGATACGCAGTATTTT. This sequence joins TRBV6-4 and TRBJ2-3; D remains ambiguous. The CDR3 totals 15 residues. The germline CDR1 and CDR2 sequences are MRHNA and SNTAGT. Trimming pared 4 bases from V and 1 base from J, leaving 12 bases between.

V and J are TRBV6-5 and TRBJ1-5; possibly TRBD1 for D (6 bases). Trimming pared 3 bases from V and 5 bases from J, leaving 11 bases between. Germline V lookup: CDR1 MNHEY, CDR2 SVGAGI. The CDR3 has 14 residues. Here the CDR3 DNA reads TGTGCCAGCAGTTATGGGGGCCGTGATCAGCCCCAGCATTTT. Translation gives CASSYGGRDQPQHF.

This clone has only a few counts. The chain has TRBV9 and TRBJ2-7, with 8 nucleotides matching TRBD2. Germline CDR1 reads SGDLS; CDR2 reads YYNGEE. J gave up 0 bases and V 2 bases, and 4 bases lay outside the gene matches. The CDR3 has 15 residues. CDR3 sequence: CASSVSGLGSYEQYF. The DNA of the CDR3 is TGTGCCAGCAGCGTCTCGGGACTAGGCTCCTACGAGCAGTACTTC.

This chain connects TRBV7-2 to TRBJ2-4; 9 nucleotides line up with TRBD2. The germline V gene has CDR1 SGHTA and CDR2 FQGNSA. J was trimmed by 1 base and V by 5 bases; bases with no gene match: 6. This CDR3 contains 16 residues. CDR3 amino acids: CASSRGGGAAKNIQYF. The CDR3 DNA reads TGTGCCAGCAGCAGAGGCGGGGGGGCCGCCAAAAACATTCAGTACTTC.